The 22 T cell receptor beta chains below were found in one sample sequenced in a study of radiotherapy plus CTLA-4 blockade in lung cancer. Method: immunoSEQ multiplex PCR; TCRdb's copy keeps in-frame clones and lacks some. The repertoire includes tens of thousands of clones, approximately 80% of them detected once, and about 15% sits in the top ten. Sequencing used peripheral blood, obtained from a patient treated with radiotherapy plus ipilimumab. These receptors all come from a human donor with non-small cell lung cancer that progressed on radiotherapy plus ipilimumab.

The chain joins TRBV4-3 to TRBJ1-1; D unclear. Trimming shortened V by 0 bases and J by 4 bases, and 21 bases separated the two germline ends. The CDR3 spans 18 residues. Germline V gene lookup returns CDR1 LGHNA and CDR2 YSLEER. The CDR3 loop reads CASSQDFVFNSRVTEAFF. In DNA form, the CDR3 reads TGCGCCAGCAGCCAAGATTTTGTTTTTAATAGTAGGGTCACTGAAGCTTTCTTT.

The chain links TRBV11-1 to TRBJ1-1; the match to TRBD1 covers 8 bases. This CDR3 region has 13 residues. The ends lost 6 bases at V and 2 bases at J; junction bases unmatched: 2. Germline lookup yields CDR1 SGHAT and CDR2 FQDESV (reference sequence). Written as DNA, the CDR3 is TGTGCCAGCAGTGGACAGGGCAACACTGAAGCTTTCTTT. Translating it yields CASSGQGNTEAFF.

The genes are TRBV2 and TRBJ1-1; 10 positions agree with TRBD1. The CDR3 consists of 14 residues. The junction had 9 bases not matched to a gene; V was cut back by 7 bases and J by 7 bases. Looked up from germline, CDR1 is SNHLY and CDR2 is FYNNEI. The CDR3 DNA follows: TGTGCCAGCACACTAAGCCGGACAGGGGGTGAAGCTTTCTTT. It is translated as CASTLSRTGGEAFF. Combining the CDR3 with reference TRBV2 and TRBJ1-1 gives the whole variable domain EPEVTQTPSHQVTQMGQEVILRCVPISNHLYFYWYRQILGQKVEFLVSFYNNEISEKSEIFDDQFSVERPDGSNFTLKIRSTKLEDSAMYFCASTLSRTGGEAFFGQGTRLTVV.

The rearrangement uses TRBV7-9 and TRBJ2-3, with D perhaps matching TRBD2 (5 bases). The length of the CDR3 is 15 residues. CDR1 and CDR2 (germline): SEHNR, FQNEAQ (reference sequence). V lost 3 bases, J lost 3 bases, and 13 bases lay in between. The CDR3 sequence is CASSFGGLETDTQYF. In DNA, the CDR3 is TGTGCCAGCAGCTTTGGCGGGCTGGAAACAGATACGCAGTATTTT. Complete variable domain (other parts from reference TRBV7-9 and TRBJ2-3): DTGVSQNPRHKITKRGQNVTFRCDPISEHNRLYWYRQTLGQGPEFLTYFQNEAQLEKSRLLSDRFSAERPKGSFSTLEIQRTEQGDSAMYLCASSFGGLETDTQYFGPGTRLTVL.

The chain is built from TRBV2 and TRBJ2-2; 8 bases line up with TRBD2. There are 16 residues in the CDR3. CDR1 and CDR2 from the germline V gene are SNHLY and FYNNEI. V lost 6 bases, J lost 5 bases, and 11 bases stayed unmatched. CDR3 amino acids: CASRSRSGSSTGELFF. As DNA, the CDR3 is TGTGCCAGCAGAAGTCGGAGCGGGAGTTCGACCGGGGAGCTGTTTTTT.

The chain has TRBV7-3 and TRBJ2-1, with 9 bases fitting TRBD1. The length of the CDR3 is 16 residues. Trimming at V came to 5 bases and at J to 6 bases, leaving 11 bases not matched to a gene. Germline CDR1 is SGHTA and CDR2 is FQGTGA. CDR3 in DNA: TGTGCCAGCAGCCCCGTCGGCCCGGGACAGGGCAATGAGCAGTTCTTC. Its translation: CASSPVGPGQGNEQFF.

This clone was seen just once. The J gene is TRBJ1-5, the V gene TRBV19; D is unclear. CDR1 is LNHDA and CDR2 is SQIVND in the germline V gene (reference sequence). The CDR3 covers 14 residues. V dropped 2 bases and J dropped 1 base, with 6 bases sitting between them. The CDR3 sequence is CASSISGSNQPQHF. The CDR3 nucleotides read TGTGCCAGTAGTATATCCGGGAGCAATCAGCCCCAGCATTTT.

CDR3 coding DNA: TGTGCCAGCAGTTTATTTCGGGGCAGGACTAATGAAAAACTGTTTTTT. Translating it yields CASSLFRGRTNEKLFF. The V call is TRBV27, the J call TRBJ1-4, with a weak D call TRBD1 (5 bases). V lost 1 base and J 2 bases, leaving 11 bases between the germline ends. In germline, CDR1 is MNHEY, CDR2 SMNVEV (reference sequence). The CDR3 totals 16 residues.

This clone was counted a few times. The V and J genes are TRBV28 and TRBJ2-7, with D possibly being TRBD1 (6 bases). In germline, CDR1 is MDHEN, CDR2 SYDVKM. CDR3 length: 14 amino acids. V was cut by 4 bases and J by 2 bases, with 12 bases left in between. CDR3 sequence reads: CASSSGTRPYEQYF. In DNA, the CDR3 is TGTGCCAGCAGTTCTGGGACACGACCCTACGAGCAGTACTTC.

The J gene is TRBJ2-7, the V gene TRBV5-1; 7 bases match TRBD2. The CDR3 sequence is 16 residues long. Per the germline V gene, CDR1 is SGHRS and CDR2 is YFSETQ. The V segment lost 0 bases and the J segment 2 bases; nucleotides outside the gene matches: 8. CDR3 DNA: TGCGCCAGCAGCTTGGCCGGGGGGATGGGAACCTACGAGCAGTACTTC. Amino acids: CASSLAGGMGTYEQYF.

This clone was seen once. Here the CDR3 reads CASSPPTKYNEQFF. The DNA of the CDR3 is TGTGCCAGCTCACCACCAACTAAATACAATGAGCAGTTCTTC. This chain connects TRBV18 to TRBJ2-1; D unresolved. The germline CDR1 and CDR2 sequences are KGHSH and LQKENI. V was shortened by 0 bases and J by 4 bases, with 7 bases between the two germline ends. There are 14 residues in the CDR3. Drawing the rest from reference TRBV18 and TRBJ2-1, the complete variable domain is NAGVMQNPRHLVRRRGQEARLRCSPMKGHSHVYWYRQLPEEGLKFMVYLQKENIIDESGMPKERFSAEFPKEGPSILRIQQVVRGDSAAYFCASSPPTKYNEQFFGPGTRLTVL.

V usage is TRBV5-6 and J usage is TRBJ1-6; 8 nucleotides match TRBD1. This CDR3 is built from 14 residues. The germline gives CDR1 SGHDT, CDR2 YYEEEE. V lost 3 bases, J lost 7 bases, and 3 bases stayed unmatched. In DNA form, the CDR3 reads TGTGCCAGCAGCTGGGGACAGGAAAATTCACCCCTCCACTTT. It specifies CASSWGQENSPLHF.

This chain uses TRBV18 with TRBJ2-7; TRBD2 aligns across 10 bases. CDR3 length: 13 residues. The germline CDR1 and CDR2 sequences are KGHSH and LQKENI. V lost 5 bases to trimming and J lost 6 bases; unmatched junction nucleotides: 4. The CDR3 DNA sequence: TGTGCCAGCTCAGGGCTAGCGGGGGCCGAGCAGTACTTC. Its protein is CASSGLAGAEQYF.

This chain joins TRBV6-6 and TRBJ1-4; D not certain. The CDR3 length is 14 residues. Per germline, CDR1 MNHNY and CDR2 SVGAGI (reference sequence). Trimming left V 4 bases short and J 5 bases short, with 11 bases between. CDR3 nucleotide sequence: TGTGCCAGCAGTTTGATTTCTACAAATGAAAAACTGTTTTTT. It codes for CASSLISTNEKLFF.

The chain recombines TRBV6-1 with TRBJ1-5, with TRBD1 identical over 7 bases. The CDR3 totals 13 residues. Per the germline V gene, CDR1 is MNHNS and CDR2 is SASEGT. V was pared by 8 bases and J by 7 bases, with 8 bases of the junction left unmatched. CDR3 DNA: TGTGCCAGCGATGACAGGGTGGGCCAGCCCCAGCATTTT. This encodes CASDDRVGQPQHF.

This CDR3 is CSVDDGTGGGTEAFF. In DNA form, the CDR3 reads TGCAGCGTTGACGACGGGACAGGGGGAGGGACTGAAGCTTTCTTT. The chain couples TRBV29-1 to TRBJ1-1; 11 bases fit TRBD1. CDR1 SQVTM and CDR2 ANQGSEA come from the germline V gene. This CDR3 spans 15 amino acids. V trimming: 3 bases; J trimming: 5 bases; junction bases outside the gene matches: 8.

V usage is TRBV2 and J usage is TRBJ1-5; D is unclear. CDR1 and CDR2 (germline): SNHLY, FYNNEI. Trimming shortened V by 0 bases and J by 6 bases, and 6 bases separated the two germline ends. The CDR3 totals 13 residues. Written as DNA, the CDR3 is TGTGCCAGCAGTGAAGCGCAGGTTCAGCCCCAGCATTTT. Translation gives CASSEAQVQPQHF.

Written as DNA, the CDR3 is TGTGCCAGCTCACCTCAGGGGGCTCGATACACTGAAGCTTTCTTT. Encoded protein: CASSPQGARYTEAFF. This chain connects TRBV18 to TRBJ1-1; 8 bases fit TRBD1. V was clipped by 3 bases and J by 3 bases; unmatched bases: 6. Germline CDR1 reads KGHSH; CDR2 reads LQKENI. The CDR3 consists of 15 residues.

This chain joins TRBV9 and TRBJ2-6; D remains unclear. V dropped 4 bases and J dropped 2 bases, with 13 bases sitting between them. This CDR3 spans 16 amino acids. The germline V gene encodes CDR1 SGDLS and CDR2 YYNGEE. The CDR3 sequence is CASSPTSLTGANVLTF. Written as DNA, the CDR3 is TGTGCCAGCAGCCCAACTTCATTGACTGGGGCCAACGTCCTGACTTTC. The full variable domain, in which reference TRBV9 and TRBJ2-6 provide the parts outside the CDR3, is DSGVTQTPKHLITATGQRVTLRCSPRSGDLSVYWYQQSLDQGLQFLIQYYNGEERAKGNILERFSAQQFPDLHSELNLSSLELGDSALYFCASSPTSLTGANVLTFGAGSRLTVL.

The chain links TRBV9 to TRBJ2-3; no firm D call. CDR1 and CDR2 from the germline V gene are SGDLS and YYNGEE. This CDR3 has 16 residues. V gave up 0 bases and J gave up 4 bases, with 15 bases separating them. CDR3 in DNA: TGTGCCAGCAGCGTAGCCTCCGGGTTGAGTGCAGATACGCAGTATTTT. This sequence encodes CASSVASGLSADTQYF.

This chain links TRBV5-6 with TRBJ1-2, with 9 bases matching TRBD1. The J segment lost 2 bases and the V segment lost 4 bases, leaving 9 bases of the junction unmatched. The CDR3 has 16 amino acids. Germline CDR1 SGHDT, CDR2 YYEEEE. Here the CDR3 reads CASSQGQGVLNYGYTF. The CDR3 nucleotides read TGTGCCAGCAGCCAGGGACAGGGAGTTCTAAACTATGGCTACACCTTC.

In its sample, this clone was seen once. The genes are TRBV27 and TRBJ1-6, with TRBD1 as a possible D gene (5 bases). The germline CDR1 and CDR2 sequences are MNHEY and SMNVEV (reference sequence). The V gene lost 2 bases and the J gene lost 12 bases, with 8 bases spanning the gap. This CDR3 spans 12 amino acids. The DNA for the CDR3 is TGTGCCAGCAGTTTAATAAGGGGACCCCTCCACTTT. It translates to CASSLIRGPLHF.